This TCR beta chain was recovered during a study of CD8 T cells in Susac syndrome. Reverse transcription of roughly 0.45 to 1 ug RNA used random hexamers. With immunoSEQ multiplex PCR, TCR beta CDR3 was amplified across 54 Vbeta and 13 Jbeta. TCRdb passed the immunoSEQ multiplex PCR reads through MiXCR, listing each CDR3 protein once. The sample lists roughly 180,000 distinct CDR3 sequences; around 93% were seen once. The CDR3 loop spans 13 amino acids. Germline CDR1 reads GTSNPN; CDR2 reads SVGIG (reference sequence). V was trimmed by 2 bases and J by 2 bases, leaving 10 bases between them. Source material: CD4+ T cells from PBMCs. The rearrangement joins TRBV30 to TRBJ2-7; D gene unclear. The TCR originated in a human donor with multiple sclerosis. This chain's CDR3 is CAWSIAPTYEQYF. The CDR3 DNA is TGTGCCTGGAGTATCGCCCCGACCTACGAGCAGTACTTC.